The 28 T cell receptor beta chains presented below share a single source sample, sequenced in a study of molecular identifiers for immune sequencing clone quantification. MiXCR, applied by TCRdb to the PCR reads, yields one record per CDR3 protein. Of 490,000 or so distinct CDR3 sequences listed, approximately 25% were seen once; the top ten hold around 0.79%. The sequencing input was naive CD8+ T cells from blood, with Jurkat cell RNA spiked in. Subset indicated: FACS-sorted CD8+CD4-CCR7+CD45RA+ naive T cells. The source of these receptors is a human donor in good health. Some libraries in this study had Jurkat cell RNA spiked in.

This clonotype appeared a single time. The V and J genes are TRBV6-2 or TRBV6-3 and TRBJ2-2, with 8 bases that match TRBD2. The germline gives CDR1 MNHEY, CDR2 SVGEGT. Unmatched junction bases numbered 7, after V lost 2 bases and J lost 5 bases. The CDR3 loop spans 16 amino acids. The CDR3 protein is CASSYRPGGRTGELFF. The CDR3 nucleotides read TGTGCCAGCAGTTACAGACCTGGCGGGAGGACCGGGGAGCTGTTTTTT.

This clonotype was observed at least ten times. V gene TRBV29-1 combines with J gene TRBJ2-7; TRBD2 agrees at 10 bases. Unmatched junction bases numbered 9, after V lost 6 bases and J lost 4 bases. Germline CDR1 reads SQVTM; CDR2 reads ANQGSEA. There are 14 residues in the CDR3. The DNA of the CDR3 is TGCAGCGTAGTACCGGCTAGCGGGAGTTACGAGCAGTACTTC. Protein sequence: CSVVPASGSYEQYF.

This chain joins TRBV3-1 and TRBJ2-7; maybe TRBD2 (6 bases). V was cut by 0 bases and J by 3 bases, with 12 bases left in between. Per the germline V gene, CDR1 is LGHDT and CDR2 is YNNKEL (reference sequence). The CDR3 totals 15 residues. For the CDR3, the DNA is TGTGCCAGCAGCCAAGAAGGAGGGGTGGTCTACGAGCAGTACTTC. The encoded protein is CASSQEGGVVYEQYF.

As regards this clonotype: A much larger clone lies one base from this, so it may be a read error. Lacking the conserved final phenylalanine or tryptophan, this CDR3 likely reflects a read error. The chain carries TRBV14 and TRBJ2-3; D uncertain. V was shortened by 0 bases and J by 7 bases, with 11 bases between the two germline ends. This CDR3 is 14 amino acids long. Germline values: CDR1 SGHDN, CDR2 FVKESK. CDR3 nucleotide sequence: TGTGCCAGCAGCCAAGATCACCTTCCCCATACGCAGTATTTA. Its protein is CASSQDHLPHTQYL.

On this clonotype itself: A read error is possible here, since a much larger clone lies one base away. The V gene is TRBV10-3, the J gene TRBJ1-4; D call uncertain. From germline, CDR1 is ENHRY and CDR2 SYGVKD. There are 13 residues in the CDR3. The CDR3 region is CAIGDNPNEKLFF. CDR3 coding DNA: TGTGCCATCGGTGATAACCCAAATGAAAAACTGTTTTTT.

A few counts support this clonotype. This chain joins TRBV7-9 and TRBJ1-1; tentatively, D is TRBD1 (5 bases). The V end was cut by 7 bases, the J end by 1 base, with 16 bases between. Germline loops: CDR1 SEHNR, CDR2 FQNEAQ (reference sequence). CDR3 length: 15 amino acids. The DNA of the CDR3 is TGTGCCAGCACCCAATCCACAGGAGAGAACACTGAAGCTTTCTTT. It translates to CASTQSTGENTEAFF.

This clonotype occurred a few times. The CDR3: CASSSELPSAGGTSYEQYF. The DNA for the CDR3 is TGTGCCAGCAGCTCAGAACTACCCAGCGCGGGAGGGACCTCCTACGAGCAGTACTTC. The V call is TRBV7-9, the J call TRBJ2-7, with TRBD2 matching over 9 bases. The CDR3 spans 19 residues. Germline V gene data show CDR1 as SEHNR and CDR2 as FQNEAQ (reference sequence). Trimming cost V 4 bases and J 0 bases; bases outside gene matches: 16.

This clonotype was seen more than once but under ten times. J is TRBJ1-2 and V is TRBV6-5; D is ambiguous. The CDR3 covers 15 residues. V was trimmed by 6 bases and J by 4 bases, leaving 18 bases between them. Per the germline V gene, CDR1 is MNHEY and CDR2 is SVGAGI. CDR3 loop: CASSPFLSGVYGYTF. Here the CDR3 DNA reads TGTGCCAGCAGCCCATTCTTGAGTGGCGTCTATGGCTACACCTTC.

Regarding this clonotype: A read error may produce the germline difference seen at one junction end. The chain is built from TRBV5-5 and TRBJ2-3; D is perhaps TRBD2 (6 bases). Germline CDR1 and CDR2: SGHKS and YYEKEE (reference sequence). This CDR3 comprises 15 residues. CDR3 coding DNA: TGTGCCAGCAGCTTGGCCACAACTAGCACCGATACGCAGTATTTT. Translation gives CASSLATTSTDTQYF.

V gene TRBV19 combines with J gene TRBJ1-2, with D perhaps matching TRBD1 (6 bases). V lost 6 bases and J 4 bases, leaving 18 bases between the germline ends. This CDR3 contains 15 residues. Looked up from germline, CDR1 is LNHDA and CDR2 is SQIVND (reference sequence). The CDR3 bases are TGTGCCAGTAGAAGCGCTGGGGGCCACACCTATGGCTACACCTTC. Encoded protein: CASRSAGGHTYGYTF.

This clonotype was observed a handful of times. V and J are TRBV12-3 or TRBV12-4 and TRBJ1-1, with a weak D call TRBD1 (5 bases). This CDR3 is 16 amino acids long. The V end lost 1 base, the J end lost 4 bases, and 16 bases lay between the germline ends. CDR3 residues: CASSLEWGGRATEAFF. The CDR3 region has the DNA TGTGCCAGCAGTTTAGAGTGGGGCGGCAGAGCCACTGAAGCTTTCTTT.

This clonotype was seen repeatedly, ten times or more. The CDR3 is CASSSQTRPEQYF. Written as DNA, the CDR3 is TGTGCCAGCAGCTCTCAGACCCGTCCCGAGCAGTACTTC. V gene TRBV28 combines with J gene TRBJ2-7; D remains unclear. The CDR3 is 13 amino acids. CDR1 and CDR2 (germline): MDHEN, SYDVKM. V lost 6 bases and J lost 6, with 15 bases in between.

This clonotype was observed a few times. The chain carries TRBV19 and TRBJ1-2, with a possible D match to TRBD1 (5 bases). V lost 2 bases and J 1 base, leaving 14 bases between the germline ends. Germline V lookup: CDR1 LNHDA, CDR2 SQIVND (reference sequence). The CDR3 extends over 16 amino acids. CDR3 region: CASSISGLELNYGYTF. The DNA of the CDR3 is TGTGCCAGTAGTATATCGGGACTAGAGCTTAACTATGGCTACACCTTC.

Many counts were recorded for this clonotype. J is TRBJ1-1 and V is TRBV4-3; TRBD1 might be the D (6 bases). This CDR3 has 14 residues. V was pared by 5 bases and J by 7 bases, with 17 bases between. Germline-derived CDR1 and CDR2 are LGHNA and YSLEER. This CDR3 reads CASSFLDSRLEAFF. The CDR3 DNA reads TGCGCCAGCAGCTTCTTGGACAGTCGACTTGAAGCTTTCTTT.

The chain is built from TRBV7-9 and TRBJ2-5; 7 nucleotides match TRBD1. This CDR3 is built from 15 residues. V gave up 4 bases and J gave up 9 bases; unmatched junction bases: 14. Germline values: CDR1 SEHNR, CDR2 FQNEAQ (reference sequence). Written as DNA, the CDR3 is TGTGCCAGCAGCTCCCGACAGGGTGAAATTGAGCCCCAGTACTTC. It specifies CASSSRQGEIEPQYF.

This rearrangement joins TRBV13 to TRBJ1-5, with D possibly being TRBD1 (6 bases). The V end lost 5 bases, the J end lost 7 bases, and 12 bases lay between the germline ends. There are 13 residues in the CDR3. CDR1 and CDR2 from the germline V gene are PRHDT and FYEKMQ (reference sequence). For the CDR3, the DNA is TGTGCCAGCAGCAGCGGCAGGGGCCAGCCCCAGCATTTT. This encodes CASSSGRGQPQHF.

This clonotype appeared a few times. The chain uses TRBV30 and TRBJ2-7; D gene ambiguous. V was pared by 1 base and J by 2 bases, with 6 bases between. There are 12 residues in the CDR3. The germline V gene has CDR1 GTSNPN and CDR2 SVGIG (reference sequence). This chain's CDR3 is CAWSGLPYEQYF. Here the CDR3 DNA reads TGTGCCTGGAGTGGGCTCCCCTACGAGCAGTACTTC.

V usage is TRBV14 and J usage is TRBJ2-1; possible D gene TRBD1, 5 bases. This CDR3 is built from 14 residues. Germline CDR1 reads SGHDN; CDR2 reads FVKESK. V was clipped by 4 bases and J by 7 bases, with 14 bases between them. Written as DNA, the CDR3 is TGTGCCAGCAGCCGAAGGGGCGAGTGGAATGAGCAGTTCTTC. Amino acid sequence: CASSRRGEWNEQFF. Complete variable domain (other parts from reference TRBV14 and TRBJ2-1): EAGVTQFPSHSVIEKGQTVTLRCDPISGHDNLYWYRRVMGKEIKFLLHFVKESKQDESGMPNNRFLAERTGGTYSTLKVQPAELEDSGVYFCASSRRGEWNEQFFGPGTRLTVL.

Remarks on this clonotype: An end of the junction does not agree with germline; a read error may underlie this. This chain links TRBV9 with TRBJ2-5; D unresolved. CDR1 and CDR2 from the germline V gene are SGDLS and YYNGEE. This CDR3 comprises 12 residues. The CDR3 region has the DNA TGTGCCAGCAGCGTAGGGGCAGAGCCCCAGTACTTC. It is translated as CASSVGAEPQYF.

As to this clonotype: Likely a read error: the CDR3 ends without its conserved phenylalanine or tryptophan. J is TRBJ2-6 and V is TRBV7-3; D unclear. CDR3 size: 15 residues. Germline CDR1 SGHTA, CDR2 FQGTGA. This chain's CDR3 is CASGFDVAGANVLTV. The CDR3, as DNA: TGTGCCAGCGGCTTCGACGTAGCTGGGGCCAACGTCCTGACTGTC.

This chain links TRBV19 with TRBJ2-2, with 7 positions matching TRBD1. From germline, CDR1 is LNHDA and CDR2 SQIVND (reference sequence). The CDR3 runs 15 residues. Trimming at V came to 1 base and at J to 6 bases, leaving 5 bases not matched to a gene. This chain's CDR3 is CASSIAGRGSGELFF. Written as DNA, the CDR3 is TGTGCCAGTAGTATAGCGGGCAGGGGGTCCGGGGAGCTGTTTTTT.

The table lists this clonotype with a few counts. This chain connects TRBV14 to TRBJ2-2; D assignment may be TRBD1 or TRBD2 (6 bases each). Trimming shortened V by 0 bases and J by 5 bases, and 13 bases separated the two germline ends. Germline CDR1 reads SGHDN; CDR2 reads FVKESK. The CDR3 has 16 amino acids. The CDR3 protein is CASSQEYSGATGELFF. CDR3 nucleotide sequence: TGTGCCAGCAGCCAAGAATATTCGGGGGCAACCGGGGAGCTGTTTTTT.

The sample holds many counts of this clonotype. The J gene is TRBJ1-2, the V gene TRBV7-2; D not certain. The CDR3 consists of 12 residues. Germline CDR1 and CDR2: SGHTA and FQGNSA. Trimming stripped 2 bases from V and 6 bases from J, with 7 bases between. The CDR3 loop is CASSLFTNGYTF. CDR3 nucleotides: TGTGCCAGCAGCTTATTCACAAATGGCTACACCTTC.

This clonotype was counted many times. J is TRBJ2-7 and V is TRBV20-1; TRBD1 might be the D (6 bases). This CDR3 is built from 13 residues. The ends were cut back, 8 bases at V and 0 bases at J, with 14 bases in the middle. In germline, CDR1 is DFQATT, CDR2 SNEGSKA (reference sequence). CDR3 nucleotide sequence: TGCAGTACTGAGGACAGTCTCTCCTACGAGCAGTACTTC. It encodes CSTEDSLSYEQYF.

This clonotype was detected many times. The CDR3 is CASSSSTSGGSYEQYF. For the CDR3, the DNA is TGCGCCAGCAGCTCCTCTACTAGCGGGGGCTCCTACGAGCAGTACTTC. The chain has TRBV5-1 and TRBJ2-7; the match to TRBD2 covers 11 bases. Germline CDR1 and CDR2: SGHRS and YFSETQ. V lost 3 bases, J lost 0 bases, and 5 bases stayed unmatched. The CDR3 runs 16 residues.

This clonotype was seen ten or more times. The chain joins TRBV2 to TRBJ1-1; the D is unclear. Germline V gives CDR1 SNHLY, CDR2 FYNNEI. The CDR3 sequence is 14 residues long. V was shortened by 8 bases and J by 2 bases, with 15 bases between the two germline ends. The CDR3 region has the DNA TGTGCCAGCGGAGACCCAGGCCCTAACACTGAAGCTTTCTTT. The encoded protein is CASGDPGPNTEAFF. The variable domain in full, with the rest retrieved from reference TRBV2 and TRBJ1-1, is EPEVTQTPSHQVTQMGQEVILRCVPISNHLYFYWYRQILGQKVEFLVSFYNNEISEKSEIFDDQFSVERPDGSNFTLKIRSTKLEDSAMYFCASGDPGPNTEAFFGQGTRLTVV.

This clonotype was detected a few times. The chain combines TRBV4-3 with TRBJ1-2, with TRBD1 identical over 9 bases. This CDR3 is built from 17 residues. CDR1 is LGHNA and CDR2 is YSLEER in the germline V gene. V dropped 0 bases and J dropped 3; count of bases not matched to a gene: 8. The CDR3 DNA reads as TGCGCCAGCAGCCAAGATAGATGGGGACAGGGCGACTATGGCTACACCTTC. This sequence encodes CASSQDRWGQGDYGYTF.

This clonotype came up many times. This chain uses TRBV5-1 with TRBJ1-6; D unresolved. CDR3 length: 15 residues. V lost 0 bases and J 0 bases, leaving 4 bases between the germline ends. Looked up from germline, CDR1 is SGHRS and CDR2 is YFSETQ. This chain's CDR3 is CASSLGSSYNSPLHF. CDR3 coding DNA: TGCGCCAGCAGCTTGGGAAGCTCCTATAATTCACCCCTCCACTTT.